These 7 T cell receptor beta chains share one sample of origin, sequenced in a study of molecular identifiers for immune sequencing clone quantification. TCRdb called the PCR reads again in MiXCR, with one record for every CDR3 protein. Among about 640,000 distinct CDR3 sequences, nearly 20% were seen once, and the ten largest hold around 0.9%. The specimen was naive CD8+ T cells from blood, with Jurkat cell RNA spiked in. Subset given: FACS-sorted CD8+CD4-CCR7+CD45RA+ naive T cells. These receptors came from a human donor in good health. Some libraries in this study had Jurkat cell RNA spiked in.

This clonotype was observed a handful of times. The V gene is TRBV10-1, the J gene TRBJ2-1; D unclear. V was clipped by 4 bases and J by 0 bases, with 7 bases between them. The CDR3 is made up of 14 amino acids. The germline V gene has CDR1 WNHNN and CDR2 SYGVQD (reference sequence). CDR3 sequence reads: CASSVISSYNEQFF. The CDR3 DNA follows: TGCGCCAGCAGTGTGATCAGCTCCTACAATGAGCAGTTCTTC.

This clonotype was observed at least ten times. CDR3 amino acids: CASSLEVANNQPQHF. The CDR3 coding sequence is TGTGCCAGCAGTCTAGAGGTGGCAAATAATCAGCCCCAGCATTTT. This chain joins TRBV28 and TRBJ1-5; D is ambiguous. V lost 5 bases and J 4 bases, leaving 15 bases between the germline ends. CDR1 and CDR2 (germline): MDHEN, SYDVKM. This CDR3 has 15 amino acids.

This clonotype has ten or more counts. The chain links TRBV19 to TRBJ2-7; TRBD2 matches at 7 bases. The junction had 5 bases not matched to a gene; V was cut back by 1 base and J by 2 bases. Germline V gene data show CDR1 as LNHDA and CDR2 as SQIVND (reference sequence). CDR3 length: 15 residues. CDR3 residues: CASSIGSSGTYEQYF. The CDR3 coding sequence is TGTGCCAGTAGTATAGGCTCGAGCGGGACCTACGAGCAGTACTTC. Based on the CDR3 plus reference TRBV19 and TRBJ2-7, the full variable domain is DGGITQSPKYLFRKEGQNVTLSCEQNLNHDAMYWYRQDPGQGLRLIYYSQIVNDFQKGDIAEGYSVSREKKESFPLTVTSAQKNPTAFYLCASSIGSSGTYEQYFGPGTRLTVT.

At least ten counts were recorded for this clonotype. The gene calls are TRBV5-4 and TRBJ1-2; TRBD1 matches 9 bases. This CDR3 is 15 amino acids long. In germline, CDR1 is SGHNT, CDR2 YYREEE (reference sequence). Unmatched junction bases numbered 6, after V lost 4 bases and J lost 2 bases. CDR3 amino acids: CASSVPGQGNYGYTF. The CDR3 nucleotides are TGTGCCAGCAGCGTACCGGGACAGGGCAACTATGGCTACACCTTC.

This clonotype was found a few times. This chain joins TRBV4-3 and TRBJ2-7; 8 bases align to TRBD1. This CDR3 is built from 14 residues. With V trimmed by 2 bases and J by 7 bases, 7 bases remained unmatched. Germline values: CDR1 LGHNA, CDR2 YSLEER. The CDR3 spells CASSQWTGSGEQYF. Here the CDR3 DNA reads TGCGCCAGCAGCCAATGGACAGGGTCGGGAGAGCAGTACTTC.

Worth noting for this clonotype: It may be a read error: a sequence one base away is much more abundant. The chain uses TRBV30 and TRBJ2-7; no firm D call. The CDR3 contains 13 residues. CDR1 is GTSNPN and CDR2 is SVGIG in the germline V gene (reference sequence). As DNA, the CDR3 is TGTGCCTGGAGTGTAACACTGACCTACGAGCAGAACTTC. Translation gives CAWSVTLTYEQNF.

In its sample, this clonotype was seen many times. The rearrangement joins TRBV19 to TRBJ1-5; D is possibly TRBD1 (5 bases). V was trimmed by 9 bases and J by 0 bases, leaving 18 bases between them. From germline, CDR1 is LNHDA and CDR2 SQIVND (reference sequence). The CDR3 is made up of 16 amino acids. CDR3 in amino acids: CASRTGTAFSNQPQHF. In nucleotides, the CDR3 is TGTGCCAGCCGAACCGGGACGGCTTTTAGCAATCAGCCCCAGCATTTT.